The clone carrying this T cell receptor (beta chain) has just a few counts. The target antigen is unknown. The data were obtained in a study of identical twins. Study-level results: Cross-sectional statistics, not tracking of the same donors, supported the conclusions. Zero-insertion findings could be partly confounded by invariant cells (MAIT and iNKT cells).

Germline values: CDR1 SNHLY, CDR2 FYNNEI. CDR3 length equals 15 residues. V lost 2 bases and J lost 0, with 8 bases in between. TCRdb itself ran the 5' RACE reads through MiXCR, one entry per CDR3 protein. This sample has approximately 530,000 distinct CDR3 sequences, with 20% to 25% found just once. The donor group consisted entirely of healthy Caucasians. These same records also appear under a second study, on yellow fever vaccine responses in identical twins. That paper notes: Reportedly, twins showed a vaccine T cell response that looked partly convergent and partly personalized.

This sequence originates from a woman aged 18-30 years in good health. The chain links TRBV2 to TRBJ2-4; D remains ambiguous. The specimen sequenced was CD4+ T cells sorted from blood. CDR3 sequence: CASSEQDVAKNIQYF. CDR3 coding DNA: TGTGCCAGCAGTGAACAGGACGTAGCCAAAAACATTCAGTACTTC.